A selection of T cell receptor beta chains follows, all from one sample in a study of cytomegalovirus exposure and HLA in healthy donors. Produced via immunoSEQ multiplex PCR; TCRdb's table is partial and in-frame only. Its table records 100,000 to 150,000 clones. Sequencing was performed on PBMCs. The receptors stem from a young man in good health and CMV-seronegative. Both conserved end residues are part of each CDR3. A D gene is named only where the DNA matches it firmly.

v_call	d_call	j_call	cdr3_aa	cdr3_nt
TRBV19	TRBD2	TRBJ2-1	CASSPAAGPVPYNEQFF	TGTGCCAGTAGTCCAGCAGCGGGACCGGTACCCTACAATGAGCAGTTCTTC
TRBV25-1	TRBD2	TRBJ2-3	CASSESGGLSDTQYF	TGTGCCAGCAGTGAATCGGGGGGGCTCTCAGATACGCAGTATTTT
TRBV5-4	NA	TRBJ1-2	CASRLNRESSYGYTF	TGTGCCAGCAGGTTGAACAGGGAATCGAGCTATGGCTACACCTTC
TRBV5-1	TRBD1	TRBJ1-2	CASSGGTANYGYTF	TGCGCCAGCAGCGGAGGGACAGCTAACTATGGCTACACCTTC
TRBV28	TRBD2	TRBJ2-3	CASSFSRGGRGTQYF	TGTGCCAGCAGTTTTAGTCGGGGAGGGCGGGGTACGCAGTATTTT
TRBV5-1	TRBD1	TRBJ1-5	CASSIGTDSNQPQHF	TGCGCCAGCAGCATCGGGACAGATAGCAATCAGCCCCAGCATTTT
TRBV6-6	TRBD1	TRBJ1-5	CASSRTGGSNQPQHF	TGTGCCAGCAGTCGGACAGGGGGTAGCAATCAGCCCCAGCATTTT
TRBV6-5	NA	TRBJ2-3	CASSPGIGKYF	TGTGCCAGCAGCCCCGGGATCGGCAAGTATTTT
TRBV6-5	TRBD1	TRBJ2-7	CASSERQGLTYEQYF	TGTGCCAGCAGCGAAAGACAGGGTCTCACCTACGAGCAGTACTTC
TRBV27	NA	TRBJ2-7	CASSLGVGGTSYEQYF	TGTGCCAGCAGTTTAGGGGTTGGGGGGACCTCCTACGAGCAGTACTTC
TRBV30	TRBD2	TRBJ2-1	CAWIGTSGRVGEQFF	TGTGCCTGGATTGGGACTAGCGGGAGGGTAGGTGAGCAGTTCTTC
TRBV27	NA	TRBJ1-1	CASSLMRSNTEAFF	TGTGCCAGCAGTTTAATGCGGAGCAACACTGAAGCTTTCTTT
TRBV7-2	NA	TRBJ2-3	CASSLGGPTQYF	TGTGCCAGCAGCTTAGGGGGGCCGACGCAGTATTTT
TRBV7-2	TRBD2	TRBJ2-1	CASSRTSGRYNEQFF	TGTGCCAGCAGCCGAACTAGCGGGAGATACAATGAGCAGTTCTTC
TRBV7-9	TRBD1	TRBJ1-1	CASSPTGTKRTFF	TGTGCCAGCAGCCCGACAGGGACGAAGAGGACCTTCTTT
TRBV5-1	NA	TRBJ1-1	CASSLAHLNTEAFF	TGCGCCAGCAGCTTGGCACATTTGAACACTGAAGCTTTCTTT
TRBV18	NA	TRBJ2-5	CASSRLTGVETQYF	TGTGCCAGCTCACGATTGACGGGGGTGGAGACCCAGTACTTC
TRBV5-1	TRBD1	TRBJ1-2	CASSLGTGGDYGYTF	TGCGCCAGCAGCCTCGGGACAGGGGGCGACTATGGCTACACCTTC
TRBV6-1	TRBD1	TRBJ2-7	CASRRTGASYEQYF	TGTGCCAGCAGGAGGACAGGGGCTTCCTACGAGCAGTACTTC
TRBV29-1	TRBD1	TRBJ2-7	CSAGGGDRDEQYF	TGCAGCGCTGGGGGAGGGGACAGGGACGAGCAGTACTTC
TRBV6-1	TRBD1	TRBJ1-5	CASSGTGANQPQHF	TGTGCCAGCAGTGGAACAGGGGCCAATCAGCCCCAGCATTTT
TRBV25-1	NA	TRBJ2-3	CASSEQRALTDTQYF	TGTGCCAGCAGTGAGCAGAGGGCCCTCACAGATACGCAGTATTTT
TRBV2	NA	TRBJ1-3	CASSRGSPSGNTIYF	TGTGCCAGCAGTCGCGGCAGTCCCTCTGGAAACACCATATATTTT
TRBV5-1	NA	TRBJ2-7	CASSRGSVGYEQYF	TGCGCCAGCAGCCGAGGGAGCGTGGGCTACGAGCAGTACTTC
TRBV6-1	NA	TRBJ1-1	CASSGQSIHTEAFF	TGTGCCAGCAGTGGACAGTCGATCCACACTGAAGCTTTCTTT
TRBV27	TRBD2	TRBJ2-7	CASSLHGGGPSVPQYF	TGTGCCAGCAGTCTCCACGGGGGGGGCCCCTCGGTCCCGCAGTACTTC
TRBV10-3	TRBD1	TRBJ1-5	CAIRGQNQPQHF	TGTGCCATCAGGGGACAGAATCAGCCCCAGCATTTT
TRBV19	NA	TRBJ2-5	CASSLRGETQYF	TGTGCCAGTAGTCTTCGAGGGGAGACCCAGTACTTC
TRBV14	TRBD1	TRBJ1-1	CASSQRSVVSGGSGTEAFF	TGTGCCAGCAGCCAACGGTCGGTGGTGTCAGGGGGTTCGGGCACTGAAGCTTTCTTT
TRBV6-1	TRBD1	TRBJ1-5	CASRTGGLEQPQHF	TGTGCCAGTAGGACAGGGGGTTTAGAACAGCCCCAGCATTTT
TRBV5-1	NA	TRBJ2-3	CASSLGRGDTQYF	TGCGCCAGCAGCTTGGGGCGGGGAGATACGCAGTATTTT
TRBV28	TRBD2	TRBJ2-6	CASSSRFPSGRASGANVLTF	TGTGCCAGCAGTTCGCGGTTCCCTAGCGGGAGGGCCTCTGGGGCCAACGTCCTGACTTTC
TRBV5-1	TRBD1	TRBJ2-7	CASSINRQGYEQYF	TGCGCCAGCAGTATTAATCGACAGGGCTACGAGCAGTACTTC
TRBV11-3	NA	TRBJ2-7	CASSLTGIRGEQYF	TGTGCCAGCAGCTTAACAGGGATTCGCGGGGAGCAGTACTTC
TRBV28	TRBD1	TRBJ2-3	CASSLGPTGVTDTQYF	TGTGCCAGCAGCCTAGGCCCGACAGGGGTTACAGATACGCAGTATTTT